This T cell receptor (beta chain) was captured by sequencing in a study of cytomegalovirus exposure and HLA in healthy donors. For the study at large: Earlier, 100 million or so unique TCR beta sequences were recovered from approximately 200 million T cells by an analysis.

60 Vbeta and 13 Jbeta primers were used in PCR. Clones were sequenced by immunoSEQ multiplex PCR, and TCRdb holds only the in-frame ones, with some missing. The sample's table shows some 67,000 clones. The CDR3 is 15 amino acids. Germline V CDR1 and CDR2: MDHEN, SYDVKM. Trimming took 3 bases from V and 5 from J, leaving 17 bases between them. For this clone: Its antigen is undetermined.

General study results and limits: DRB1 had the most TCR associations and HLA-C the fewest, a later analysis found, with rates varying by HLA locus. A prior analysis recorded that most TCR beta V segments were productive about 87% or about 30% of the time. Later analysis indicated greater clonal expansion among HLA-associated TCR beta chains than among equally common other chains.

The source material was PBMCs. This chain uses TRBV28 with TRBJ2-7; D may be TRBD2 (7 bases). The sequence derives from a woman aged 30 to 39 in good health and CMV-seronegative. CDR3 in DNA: TGTGCCAGCAGTTTCTGGGGGGGGGCACCCCACGAGCAGTACTTC. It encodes CASSFWGGAPHEQYF. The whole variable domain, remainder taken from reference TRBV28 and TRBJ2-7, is DVKVTQSSRYLVKRTGEKVFLECVQDMDHENMFWYRQDPGLGLRLIYFSYDVKMKEKGDIPEGYSVSREKKERFSLILESASTNQTSMYLCASSFWGGAPHEQYFGPGTRLTVT.